A selection of T cell receptor beta chains follows, all from one sample in a study of high-grade serous ovarian cancer treatment subgroups. Method: immunoSEQ multiplex PCR; TCRdb's copy keeps in-frame clones and lacks some. This table holds around 760 clones, around four fifths found once. Sequenced: tumor tissue. These receptors came from a human donor with high-grade serous ovarian cancer. CDR3s include the opening cysteine and the closing phenylalanine or tryptophan. Each record gives: V gene, clone size, D gene, J gene, CDR3 DNA, CDR3 protein. D genes are given only for firm matches. A clone size is listed for some rows: how often the clone was seen (once, few, many), or a class if it is expanded.

TRBV19	few	-	TRBJ1-5	TGTGCCAGTGGGAAGGGGATTTTCAATCAGCCCCAGCATTTT	CASGKGIFNQPQHF
TRBV7-9	-	-	TRBJ2-2	TGTGCCAGCAGCTTAGAGACAGGCGAGATTTGGAACACCGGGGAGCTGTTTTTT	CASSLETGEIWNTGELFF
TRBV11-3	-	-	TRBJ1-1	TGTGCCAGCAGCCGAACGACGCTTACTGAAGCTTTCTTT	CASSRTTLTEAFF
TRBV4-2	-	TRBD1	TRBJ2-5	TGTGCCAGCAGCCAAGAGGGACAGGGGCGGGAGACCCAGTACTTC	CASSQEGQGRETQYF
TRBV7-2	-	-	TRBJ2-1	TGTGCCAGCAGCTTAGTCACAGAACCCTTTTACAATGAGCAGTTCTTC	CASSLVTEPFYNEQFF
TRBV6-4	-	TRBD1	TRBJ1-1	TGTGCCAGCAGAGGACAGGACACTGAAGCTTTCTTT	CASRGQDTEAFF
TRBV4-1	-	TRBD2	TRBJ2-5	TGCGCCAGCAGCCACCCCGGGCTAGCGGGAGGGGCATTACAAGAGACCCAGTACTTC	CASSHPGLAGGALQETQYF
TRBV7-9	-	-	TRBJ2-5	TGTGCCAGCAGCTTGTCAGGAGTAGAGACCCAGTACTTC	CASSLSGVETQYF
TRBV21-1	-	-	TRBJ1-1	TGTGCCAGCAGCAAAGGCAGGGGGAACACTGAAGCTTTCTTT	CASSKGRGNTEAFF
TRBV19	-	-	TRBJ2-3	TGTGCCAGTAGTATAGGGAACGGGGGCTTGGATACGCAGTATTTT	CASSIGNGGLDTQYF
TRBV7-2	few	TRBD1	TRBJ1-4	TGTGCCAGCAGCACACAACAGGGGGGAAAACTGTTTTTT	CASSTQQGGKLFF
TRBV7-3	-	-	TRBJ2-3	TGTGCCAGCAGCTTATGGGGTGGGAGTGGAGATACGCAGTATTTT	CASSLWGGSGDTQYF
TRBV11-2	once	-	TRBJ2-5	TGTGCCAGCAGCTTAGATCTAAATGACTTTTTGCAAGAGACCCAGTACTTC	CASSLDLNDFLQETQYF
TRBV11-2	-	-	TRBJ1-2	TGTGCCAGCAGCTTAGGAGGTTCCTATGGCTACACCTTC	CASSLGGSYGYTF
TRBV10-3	-	TRBD2	TRBJ2-5	TGTGCCATCAGTGAGACGACTAGCGGGAGTGAGACCCAGTACTTC	CAISETTSGSETQYF
TRBV7-8	-	-	TRBJ1-3	TGTGCCAGCAGCTTAGCAACAGACTCTGGAAACACCATATATTTT	CASSLATDSGNTIYF
TRBV19	-	-	TRBJ1-1	TGTGCCAGTAGTCCGTCGACAGCCTACACTGAAGCTTTCTTT	CASSPSTAYTEAFF
TRBV6-4	-	TRBD2	TRBJ2-1	TGTGCCAGCAGTAAAACTCCCGGACTAGCGGAATACAATGAGCAGTTCTTC	CASSKTPGLAEYNEQFF
TRBV11-3	-	TRBD1	TRBJ2-1	TGTGCCAGCAGCTCAGACAGGGGTGAGCAGTTCTTC	CASSSDRGEQFF
TRBV2	-	-	TRBJ2-3	TGTGCCAGCAGGGGGGCGGGAGATACGCAGTATTTT	CASRGAGDTQYF
TRBV7-6	-	-	TRBJ2-2	TGTGCCAGCGCGCTGGGGAACACCGGGGAGCTGTTTTTT	CASALGNTGELFF
TRBV6-1	-	-	TRBJ2-2	TGTGCCAGCAGTGAACAGGGAGACACCGGGGAGCTGTTTTTT	CASSEQGDTGELFF
TRBV6-1	-	-	TRBJ1-3	TGTGCCAGCAGTACAGGACCTACTTCAGGGGACACCATATATTTT	CASSTGPTSGDTIYF
TRBV2	-	-	TRBJ1-3	TGTGCCAGCAGTTACAGGGCAAACACCATATATTTT	CASSYRANTIYF
TRBV6-1	-	TRBD1	TRBJ1-4	TGTGCCAGCAGTTGGGGACAGTTTAATGAAAAACTGTTTTTT	CASSWGQFNEKLFF
TRBV7-3	-	TRBD1	TRBJ1-1	TGTGCCAGCAGCTGGGGGACAGGCGGGAACACTGAAGCTTTCTTT	CASSWGTGGNTEAFF
TRBV7-9	-	TRBD1	TRBJ2-2	TGTGCCAGCAGCTGGAGGGACAGGGGAGGCCGAAACACCGGGGAGCTGTTTTTT	CASSWRDRGGRNTGELFF
TRBV27	-	-	TRBJ1-2	TGTGCCAGCAGCCCAACCGGGGCGGACTATGGCTACACCTTC	CASSPTGADYGYTF
TRBV6-5	-	TRBD1	TRBJ2-2	TGTGCCAGCAGTACGAGGACAGGGGCCGGGGAGCTGTTTTTT	CASSTRTGAGELFF
TRBV7-3	-	-	TRBJ2-1	TGTGCCAGCAGCTTATGGGTTGCCTCCCGGTCGAACAATGAGCAGTTCTTC	CASSLWVASRSNNEQFF
TRBV6-6	-	TRBD2	TRBJ2-1	TGTGCCACCCGGGCGGGGGGGCTGGATGAGCAGTTCTTC	CATRAGGLDEQFF
TRBV4-3	-	-	TRBJ1-3	TGCGCCAGCAGCCAAGATCCCTTCTCTGGAAACACCATATATTTT	CASSQDPFSGNTIYF
TRBV6-5	-	TRBD1	TRBJ2-2	TGTGCCAGCAGTTACTCCTTCACAGGGGAAGCCGGGGAGCTGTTTTTT	CASSYSFTGEAGELFF
TRBV6-5	-	-	TRBJ1-5	TGTGCCAGCAGTTACTCGCAAGATCAGCCCCAGCATTTT	CASSYSQDQPQHF
TRBV19	-	TRBD1	TRBJ1-6	TGTGCCACCCGGGGGGTTGCCAGGGGGCGATCACCCCTCCACTTT	CATRGVARGRSPLHF
TRBV25-1	-	TRBD1	TRBJ1-1	TGTGCCAGCAGTACCCGACAGGGGGCTGACACTGAAGCTTTCTTT	CASSTRQGADTEAFF
TRBV4-3	-	TRBD2	TRBJ2-2	TGCGCCAGCAGCCAAGTTCCAGCGGGGGGGTCCGGGGAGCTGTTTTTT	CASSQVPAGGSGELFF
TRBV7-3	few	-	TRBJ1-5	TGTGCCAGCAGCTTAACGCCTGGGGAAAATCAGCCCCAGCATTTT	CASSLTPGENQPQHF
TRBV2	-	TRBD2	TRBJ2-7	TGTGCCAGCAGCCAAGGACTAGCGGGGTCCTACGAGCAGTACTTC	CASSQGLAGSYEQYF
TRBV29-1	few	-	TRBJ2-1	TGCAGCGTTGTTGAGTTGGGGGGATCCTACAATGAGCAGTTCTTC	CSVVELGGSYNEQFF
TRBV7-8	-	-	TRBJ1-4	TGTGCCAGCAGCACCCTACTCAAGAGTAATGAAAAACTGTTTTTT	CASSTLLKSNEKLFF
TRBV19	-	TRBD1	TRBJ1-2	TGTGCCAGTAGCGTGGACAGGGGTCGGTATGGCTACACCTTC	CASSVDRGRYGYTF
TRBV11-3	few	TRBD2	TRBJ2-7	TGTGCCAGCAGCCTACCGACTAGCGGGAGGAACGAGCAGTACTTC	CASSLPTSGRNEQYF
TRBV7-2	-	TRBD1	TRBJ2-7	TGTGCCAGCAGCTTTTACAGGGGGTATTCCTACGAGCAGTACTTC	CASSFYRGYSYEQYF
TRBV10-1	-	-	TRBJ1-1	TGCGCCAGCAGTCCGGGAAATACTGAAGCTTTCTTT	CASSPGNTEAFF
TRBV9	-	-	TRBJ2-7	TGTGCCAGCAGCCTCCGGGACAATTCCTACGAGCAGTACTTC	CASSLRDNSYEQYF
TRBV12-5	once	TRBD2	TRBJ2-1	TGTGCTAGTGGGAGACTAGCGGGAGGCGAGCAGTTCTTC	CASGRLAGGEQFF
TRBV6-5	-	-	TRBJ1-1	TGTGCCAGCAGTTTGGGGGCAGGTGAAGCTTTCTTT	CASSLGAGEAFF
TRBV5-4	-	TRBD2	TRBJ2-5	TGTGCCAGCAGCTCCGGACTAGCGGGGGGCCAAGAGACCCAGTACTTC	CASSSGLAGGQETQYF